This T cell receptor (beta chain) originates from a study of T cell changes during pregnancy in multiple sclerosis. TCRdb's copy holds only in-frame clones and misses some; the assay was immunoSEQ multiplex PCR. The profile shows about 46,000 clones, 75% to 95% of them singletons. The sample in question was CD8+ T cells from peripheral blood mononuclear cells, obtained in the second trimester of pregnancy. The sequence was collected from a female donor with multiple sclerosis, enrolled in a pregnancy study.

The CDR3 coding sequence is TGCAGCGCCGACGCCAGGGGAAACACTGAAGCTTTCTTT. Protein sequence: CSADARGNTEAFF. The V and J genes are TRBV29-1 and TRBJ1-1; D possibly corresponds to TRBD1 (6 bases). Trimming stripped 7 bases from V and 2 bases from J, with 14 bases between. The CDR3 has 13 amino acids. Germline values: CDR1 SQVTM, CDR2 ANQGSEA.